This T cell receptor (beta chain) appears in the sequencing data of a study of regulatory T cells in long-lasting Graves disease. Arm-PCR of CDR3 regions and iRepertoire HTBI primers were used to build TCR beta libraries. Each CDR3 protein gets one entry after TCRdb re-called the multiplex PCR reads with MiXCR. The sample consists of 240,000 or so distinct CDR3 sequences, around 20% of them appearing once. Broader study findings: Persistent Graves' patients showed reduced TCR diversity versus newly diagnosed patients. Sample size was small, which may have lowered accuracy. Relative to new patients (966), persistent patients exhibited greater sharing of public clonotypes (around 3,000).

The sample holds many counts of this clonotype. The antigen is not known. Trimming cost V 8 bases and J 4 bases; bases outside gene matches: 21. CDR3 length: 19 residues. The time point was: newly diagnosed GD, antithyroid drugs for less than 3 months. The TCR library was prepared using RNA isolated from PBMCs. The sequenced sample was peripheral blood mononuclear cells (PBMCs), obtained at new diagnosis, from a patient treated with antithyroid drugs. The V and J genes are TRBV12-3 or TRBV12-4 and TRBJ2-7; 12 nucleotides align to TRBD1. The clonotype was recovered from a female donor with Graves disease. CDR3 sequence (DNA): TGTGCCAGCGACCAGCTGGGACAGGGGGCCGAGGGAGCCCATTACGAGCAGTACTTC. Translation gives CASDQLGQGAEGAHYEQYF.